The rows below give T cell receptor beta chains drawn from one sample of a study of T cell repertoires in cytomegalovirus infection. TCRdb itself ran the reads through MiXCR, one entry per CDR3 protein. The table includes approximately 630,000 distinct CDR3 sequences, 20% to 25% detected once. The sequenced sample consisted of CD8+ T cells from PBMCs. The receptors here all came from a human donor in good health (CMV status not recorded). Some clones in this sample may be carry-over from other donors' samples. CDR3s include the opening cysteine and the closing phenylalanine or tryptophan. D genes are given only for firm matches. Clone size, where shown, is once, few, many, or a class for clones that have expanded.

.,many,TRBJ2-4,TRBV7-9,CASSSPRDGNIQYF,TGTGCCAGCAGCTCCCCCCGGGACGGAAACATTCAGTACTTC
TRBD2,.,TRBJ2-3,TRBV6-2/TRBV6-3,CAIERGGITDTQYF,TGTGCCATCGAGCGGGGGGGCATCACAGATACGCAGTATTTT
.,.,TRBJ2-3,TRBV19,CASSIKGSSTDTQYF,TGTGCCAGTAGTATAAAGGGTTCTAGCACAGATACGCAGTATTTT
TRBD2,many,TRBJ2-3,TRBV7-8,CASSELPGLAGVTDTQYF,TGTGCCAGCAGCGAACTACCGGGACTAGCGGGGGTAACAGATACGCAGTATTTT
.,many,TRBJ2-3,TRBV7-9,CASSLEPGLRGDTQYF,TGTGCCAGCAGCTTAGAGCCGGGACTCCGGGGGGATACGCAGTATTTT
.,.,TRBJ2-3,TRBV12-3/TRBV12-4,CASSFSGVETDTQYF,TGTGCCAGCAGTTTTTCGGGGGTGGAGACAGATACGCAGTATTTT
.,few,TRBJ2-2,TRBV27,CASRLEAGELFF,TGTGCCAGCAGACTGGAGGCCGGGGAGCTGTTTTTT
.,many,TRBJ1-6,TRBV4-1,CASSQDPGKNSPLHF,TGCGCCAGCAGCCAAGATCCAGGGAAGAATTCACCCCTCCACTTT
.,.,TRBJ1-2,TRBV6-5,CASSYGPGTTPDYGYTF,TGTGCCAGCAGTTACGGGCCCGGGACAACTCCCGACTATGGCTACACCTTC
.,.,TRBJ1-6,TRBV25-1,CASSDLDSYNSPLHF,TGTGCCAGCAGTGATTTAGACAGCTATAATTCACCCCTCCACTTT
.,few,TRBJ1-2,TRBV7-6,CASSPRDGLANYGYTF,TGTGCCAGCAGCCCGAGGGACGGCCTAGCTAACTATGGCTACACCTTC
.,few,TRBJ2-7,TRBV19,CASSPEGRIYEQYF,TGTGCCAGTAGTCCGGAGGGACGGATTTACGAGCAGTACTTC
TRBD2,.,TRBJ2-2,TRBV24-1,CATSDPPAGGQDTGELFF,TGTGCCACCAGTGACCCACCCGCGGGGGGGCAAGACACCGGGGAGCTGTTTTTT
TRBD1,.,TRBJ1-2,TRBV7-9,CASSIPGQRDYGYTF,TGTGCCAGCAGCATCCCGGGACAGAGGGACTATGGCTACACCTTC
.,many,TRBJ1-1,TRBV6-1,CASSTSGVYMNTEAFF,TGTGCCAGCAGTACCTCGGGGGTCTACATGAACACTGAAGCTTTCTTT
.,many,TRBJ2-5,TRBV7-9,CASSTRQEVMETQYF,TGTGCCAGCAGCACCCGACAGGAGGTGATGGAGACCCAGTACTTC
.,few,TRBJ1-4,TRBV15,CATSPTGREKLFF,TGTGCCACCAGTCCCACAGGGAGAGAAAAACTGTTTTTT
TRBD2,.,TRBJ2-5,TRBV6-5,CASSPSGGAGTQYF,TGTGCCAGCAGCCCTAGCGGGGGGGCCGGGACCCAGTACTTC
.,.,TRBJ1-2,TRBV28,CASSLHRQGVDGYTF,TGTGCCAGCAGTTTACACCGGCAGGGAGTCGATGGCTACACCTTC
.,many,TRBJ1-1,TRBV7-9,CASSLALRGVRIDTEAFF,TGTGCCAGCAGCTTAGCGCTTCGTGGGGTAAGGATTGACACTGAAGCTTTCTTT
.,few,TRBJ1-6,TRBV13,CASSPGRVGSPLHF,TGTGCCAGCAGCCCCGGCAGGGTCGGTTCACCCCTCCACTTT
TRBD1,few,TRBJ1-2,TRBV7-9,CASSSGGTGTDGYTF,TGTGCCAGCAGCTCGGGGGGGACAGGGACGGATGGCTACACCTTC
TRBD2,many,TRBJ2-2,TRBV7-6,CASSSPSTAGHTGELFF,TGTGCCAGCAGCTCCCCTAGCACAGCGGGGCACACCGGGGAGCTGTTTTTT
TRBD2,.,TRBJ2-3,TRBV7-2,CASRHVAGEITDTQYF,TGTGCCAGCAGACATGTAGCGGGGGAGATCACAGATACGCAGTATTTT
.,.,TRBJ1-1,TRBV24-1,CATSDLRAGRGNTEAFF,TGTGCCACCAGTGATTTGCGGGCAGGGCGGGGGAACACTGAAGCTTTCTTT
.,.,TRBJ1-5,TRBV2,CASTEVGLQPQHF,TGTGCCAGCACCGAAGTGGGCCTTCAGCCCCAGCATTTT
.,.,TRBJ2-3,TRBV27,CASSPGPWGTDTQYF,TGTGCCAGCAGTCCAGGGCCCTGGGGCACAGATACGCAGTATTTT